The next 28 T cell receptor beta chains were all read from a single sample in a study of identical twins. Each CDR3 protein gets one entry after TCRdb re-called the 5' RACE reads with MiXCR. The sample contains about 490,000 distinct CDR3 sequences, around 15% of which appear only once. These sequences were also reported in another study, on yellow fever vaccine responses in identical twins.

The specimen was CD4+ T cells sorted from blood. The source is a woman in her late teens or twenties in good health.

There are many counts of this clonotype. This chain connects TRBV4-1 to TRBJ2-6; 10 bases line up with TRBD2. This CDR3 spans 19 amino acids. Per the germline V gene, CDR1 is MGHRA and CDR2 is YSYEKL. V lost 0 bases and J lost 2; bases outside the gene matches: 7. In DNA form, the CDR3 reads TGCGCCAGCAGCCAAGAGGCTAGCGGGAGATCAGCTGGGGCCAACGTCCTGACTTTC. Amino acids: CASSQEASGRSAGANVLTF.

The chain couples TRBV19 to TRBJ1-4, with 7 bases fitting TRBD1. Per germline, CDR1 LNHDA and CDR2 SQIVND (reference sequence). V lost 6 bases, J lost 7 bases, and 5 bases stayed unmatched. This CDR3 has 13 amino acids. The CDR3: CASSEGAAEKLFF. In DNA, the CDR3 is TGTGCCAGTAGCGAGGGGGCCGCTGAAAAACTGTTTTTT.

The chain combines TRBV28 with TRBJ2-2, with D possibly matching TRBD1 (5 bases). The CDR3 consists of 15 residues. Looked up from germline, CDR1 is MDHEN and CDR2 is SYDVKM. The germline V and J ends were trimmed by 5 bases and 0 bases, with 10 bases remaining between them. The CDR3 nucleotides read TGTGCCAGCAGTGCACCGACAGCGAACACCGGGGAGCTGTTTTTT. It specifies CASSAPTANTGELFF.

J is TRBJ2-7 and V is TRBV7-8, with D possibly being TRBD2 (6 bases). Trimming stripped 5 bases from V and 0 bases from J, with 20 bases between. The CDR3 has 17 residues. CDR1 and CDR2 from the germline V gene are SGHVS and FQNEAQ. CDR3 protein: CASSPTTAGGVSYEQYF. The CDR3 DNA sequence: TGTGCCAGCAGCCCGACCACTGCAGGAGGGGTCTCCTACGAGCAGTACTTC.

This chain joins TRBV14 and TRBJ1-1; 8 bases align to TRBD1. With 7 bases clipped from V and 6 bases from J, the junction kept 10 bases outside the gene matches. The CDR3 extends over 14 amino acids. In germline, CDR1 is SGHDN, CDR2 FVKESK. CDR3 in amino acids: CASNSDRAIAEAFF. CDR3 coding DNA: TGTGCCAGCAATTCGGACAGGGCCATAGCTGAAGCTTTCTTT.

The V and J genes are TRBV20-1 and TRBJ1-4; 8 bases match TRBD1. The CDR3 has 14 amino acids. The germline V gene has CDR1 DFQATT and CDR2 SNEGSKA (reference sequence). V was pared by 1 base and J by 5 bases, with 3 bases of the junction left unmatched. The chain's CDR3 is CSARGGQGNEKLFF. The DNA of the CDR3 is TGCAGTGCTAGAGGTGGACAGGGAAATGAAAAACTGTTTTTT.

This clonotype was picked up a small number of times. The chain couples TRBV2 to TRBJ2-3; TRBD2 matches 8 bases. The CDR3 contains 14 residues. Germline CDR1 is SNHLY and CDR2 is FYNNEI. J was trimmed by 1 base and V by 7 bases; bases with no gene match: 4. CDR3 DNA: TGTGCCAGCACGAAGACTAGCGGCACAGATACGCAGTATTTT. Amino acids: CASTKTSGTDTQYF.

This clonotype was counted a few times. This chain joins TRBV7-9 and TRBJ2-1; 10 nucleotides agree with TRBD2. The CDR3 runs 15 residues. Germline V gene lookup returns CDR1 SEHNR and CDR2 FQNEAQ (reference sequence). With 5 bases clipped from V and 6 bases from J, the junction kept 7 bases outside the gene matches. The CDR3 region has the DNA TGTGCCAGCAGCCCAGCGGGGGGGCCTTCCAATGAGCAGTTCTTC. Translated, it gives CASSPAGGPSNEQFF.

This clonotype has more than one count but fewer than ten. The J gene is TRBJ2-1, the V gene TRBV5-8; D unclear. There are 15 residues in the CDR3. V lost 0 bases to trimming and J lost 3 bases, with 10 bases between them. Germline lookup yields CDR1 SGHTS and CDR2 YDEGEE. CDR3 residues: CASSLEPNGYNEQFF. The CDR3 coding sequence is TGTGCCAGCAGCTTGGAACCCAATGGCTACAATGAGCAGTTCTTC.

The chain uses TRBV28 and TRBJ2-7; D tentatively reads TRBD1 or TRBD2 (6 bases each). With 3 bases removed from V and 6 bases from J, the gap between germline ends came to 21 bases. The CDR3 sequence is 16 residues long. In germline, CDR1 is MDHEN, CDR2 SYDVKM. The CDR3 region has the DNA TGTGCCAGCAGTTTTCCCCAGCCGGGGGCCCGCTTCGAGCAGTACTTC. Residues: CASSFPQPGARFEQYF.

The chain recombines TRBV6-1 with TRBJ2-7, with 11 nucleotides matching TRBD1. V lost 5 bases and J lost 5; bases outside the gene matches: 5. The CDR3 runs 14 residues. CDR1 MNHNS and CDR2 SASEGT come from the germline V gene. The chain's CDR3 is CASSLRTGGDEQYV. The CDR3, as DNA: TGTGCCAGCAGTCTGCGGACAGGGGGCGACGAGCAGTACGTC.

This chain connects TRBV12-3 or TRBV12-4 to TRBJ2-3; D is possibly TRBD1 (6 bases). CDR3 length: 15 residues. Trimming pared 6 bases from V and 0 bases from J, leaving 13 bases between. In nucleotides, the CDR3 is TGTGCCAGCAGCCGGGACACGGCCAGCACAGATACGCAGTATTTT. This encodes CASSRDTASTDTQYF.

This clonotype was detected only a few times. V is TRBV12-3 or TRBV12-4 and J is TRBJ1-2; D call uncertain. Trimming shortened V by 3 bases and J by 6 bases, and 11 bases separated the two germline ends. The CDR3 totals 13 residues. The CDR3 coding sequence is TGTGCCAGCAGTTTTTTGGTCGGGAATGGCTACACCTTC. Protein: CASSFLVGNGYTF.

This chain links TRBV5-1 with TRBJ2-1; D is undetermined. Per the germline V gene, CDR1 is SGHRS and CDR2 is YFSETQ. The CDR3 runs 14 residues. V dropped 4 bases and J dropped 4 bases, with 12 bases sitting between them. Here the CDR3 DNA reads TGCGCCAGCAGCCTCCAGCGCGCTTACAATGAGCAGTTCTTC. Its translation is CASSLQRAYNEQFF.

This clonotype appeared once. For the CDR3, the DNA is TGTGCCAGCGGACTTCTCACAGATACGCAGTATTTT. As protein: CASGLLTDTQYF. This rearrangement joins TRBV13 to TRBJ2-3, with D possibly being TRBD2 (5 bases). The CDR3 sequence is 12 residues long. In germline, CDR1 is PRHDT, CDR2 FYEKMQ (reference sequence). V was pared by 8 bases and J by 2 bases, with 8 bases between.

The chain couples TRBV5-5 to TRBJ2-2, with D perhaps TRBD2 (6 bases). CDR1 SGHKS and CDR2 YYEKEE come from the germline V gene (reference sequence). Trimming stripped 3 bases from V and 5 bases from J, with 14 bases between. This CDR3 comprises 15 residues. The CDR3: CASSSGTSWTGELFF. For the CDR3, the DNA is TGTGCCAGCAGCTCGGGTACTAGCTGGACCGGGGAGCTGTTTTTT.

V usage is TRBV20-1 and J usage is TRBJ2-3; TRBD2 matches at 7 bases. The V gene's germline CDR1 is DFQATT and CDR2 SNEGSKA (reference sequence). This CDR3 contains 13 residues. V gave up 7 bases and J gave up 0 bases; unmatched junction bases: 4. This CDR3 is CSEGGRSTDTQYF. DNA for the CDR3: TGCAGTGAAGGCGGGAGAAGCACAGATACGCAGTATTTT.

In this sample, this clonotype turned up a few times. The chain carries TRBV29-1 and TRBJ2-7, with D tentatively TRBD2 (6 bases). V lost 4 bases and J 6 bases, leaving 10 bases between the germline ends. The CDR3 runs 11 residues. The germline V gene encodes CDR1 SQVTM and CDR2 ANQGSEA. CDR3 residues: CSVAAGFEQYF. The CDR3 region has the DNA TGCAGCGTTGCGGCGGGGTTCGAGCAGTACTTC.

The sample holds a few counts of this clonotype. In nucleotides, the CDR3 is TGTGCCACCAGCCGACGGGGGCCGGAGACCCAGCATTTT. It translates to CATSRRGPETQHF. The chain joins TRBV15 to TRBJ1-5, with D tentatively TRBD1 (6 bases). V shed 5 bases and J shed 11 bases, with 16 bases lying between them. This CDR3 is built from 13 residues. From germline, CDR1 is LNHNV and CDR2 YYDKDF (reference sequence). Combining the CDR3 with reference TRBV15 and TRBJ1-5 gives the whole variable domain DAMVIQNPRYQVTQFGKPVTLSCSQTLNHNVMYWYQQKSSQAPKLLFHYYDKDFNNEADTPDNFQSRRPNTSFCFLDIRSPGLGDTAMYLCATSRRGPETQHFGDGTRLSIL.

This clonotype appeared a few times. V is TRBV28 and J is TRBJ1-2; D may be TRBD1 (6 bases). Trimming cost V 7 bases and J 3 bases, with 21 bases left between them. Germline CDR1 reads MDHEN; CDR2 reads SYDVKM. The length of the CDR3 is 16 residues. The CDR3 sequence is CASKPSQGSNDYGYTF. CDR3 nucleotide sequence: TGTGCCAGCAAACCCTCCCAGGGGTCAAATGACTATGGCTACACCTTC.

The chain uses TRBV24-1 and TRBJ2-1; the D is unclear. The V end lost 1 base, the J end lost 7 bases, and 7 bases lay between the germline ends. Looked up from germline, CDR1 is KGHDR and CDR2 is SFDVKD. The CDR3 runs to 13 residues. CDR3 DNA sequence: TGTGCCACCAGTGATTTCACGGAGAATGAGCAGTTCTTC. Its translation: CATSDFTENEQFF.

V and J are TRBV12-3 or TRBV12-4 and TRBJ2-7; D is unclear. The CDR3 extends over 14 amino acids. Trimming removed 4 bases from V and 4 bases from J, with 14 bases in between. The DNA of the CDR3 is TGTGCCAGCAGTTGGAAACCTTACCCTTACGAGCAGTACGTC. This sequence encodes CASSWKPYPYEQYV.

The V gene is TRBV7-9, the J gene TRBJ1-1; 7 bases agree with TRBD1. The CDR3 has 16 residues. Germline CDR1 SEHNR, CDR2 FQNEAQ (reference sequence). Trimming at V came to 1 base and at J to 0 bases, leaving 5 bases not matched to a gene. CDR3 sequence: CASSLEGQVVNTEAFF. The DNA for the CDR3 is TGTGCCAGCAGCTTAGAAGGACAGGTGGTGAACACTGAAGCTTTCTTT.

CDR3 loop: CASSLAWMKGNEQFF. In DNA form, the CDR3 reads TGTGCCAGCAGTTTAGCGTGGATGAAAGGGAATGAGCAGTTCTTC. The rearrangement links TRBV12-3 or TRBV12-4 to TRBJ2-1; no firm D call. V was trimmed by 0 bases and J by 7 bases, leaving 13 bases between them. This CDR3 is 15 amino acids long.

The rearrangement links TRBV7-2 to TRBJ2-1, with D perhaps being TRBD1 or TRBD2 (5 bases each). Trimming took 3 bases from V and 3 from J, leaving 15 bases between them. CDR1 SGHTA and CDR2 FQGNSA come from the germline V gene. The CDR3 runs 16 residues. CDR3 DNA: TGTGCCAGCAGCTTTACTAGGTCAGGGCGCTACAATGAGCAGTTCTTC. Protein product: CASSFTRSGRYNEQFF.

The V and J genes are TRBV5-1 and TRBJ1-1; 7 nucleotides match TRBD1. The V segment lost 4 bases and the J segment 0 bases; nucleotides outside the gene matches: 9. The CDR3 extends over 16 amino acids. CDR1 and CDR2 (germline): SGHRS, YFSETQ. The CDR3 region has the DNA TGCGCCAGCAGCCCCTCCACGACAGGGATGAACACTGAAGCTTTCTTT. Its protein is CASSPSTTGMNTEAFF.

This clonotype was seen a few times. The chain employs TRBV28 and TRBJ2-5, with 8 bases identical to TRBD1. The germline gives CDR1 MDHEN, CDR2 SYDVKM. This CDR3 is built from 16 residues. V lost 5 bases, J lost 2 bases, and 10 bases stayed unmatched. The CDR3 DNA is TGTGCCAGCAGTCCTTGGACAGGGCACGGACAAGAGACCCAGTACTTC. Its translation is CASSPWTGHGQETQYF.

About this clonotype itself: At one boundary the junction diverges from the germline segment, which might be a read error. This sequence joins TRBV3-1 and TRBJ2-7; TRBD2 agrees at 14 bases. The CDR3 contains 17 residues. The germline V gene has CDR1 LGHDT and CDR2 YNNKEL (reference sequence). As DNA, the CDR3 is TGTGTCAGCAGTCGAGGGACTAGCGGGAGACTAGGCTACGAGCAGTACTTC. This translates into CVSSRGTSGRLGYEQYF.